The TCR beta chain described here comes from a study of regulatory dendritic cells for organ transplantation. General study results and limits: The most alloreactive TCR clonotypes were found in resting memory CD8+ cells. Memory CD8+ T cells were the most oligoclonal; naive cells were highly diverse. Memory CD8+ clonal expansion seemed more limited with regulatory than mature dendritic cells.

V trimming: 6 bases; J trimming: 8 bases; junction bases outside the gene matches: 11. Germline values: CDR1 SGDLS, CDR2 YYNGEE. There are 14 residues in the CDR3. Turning to this clone: What it binds is not known.

Naive CD45RA+ and memory CD45RO+ CD4+ or CD8+ T cells were FACS-sorted. TCRdb keeps only in-frame clones here, not all; method: immunoSEQ multiplex PCR. The table lists 25,000 to 35,000 clones, roughly 80% of them singletons. This TCR came from a human donor in good health. Specimen: naive CD4+ T cells from blood. The subset: CD45RA+ naive T cells. The V call is TRBV9, the J call TRBJ1-2; 9 bases line up with TRBD1. The CDR3 is CASTREQGAGGYTF. The CDR3 region has the DNA TGTGCCAGCACCAGGGAACAGGGGGCCGGCGGCTACACCTTC.